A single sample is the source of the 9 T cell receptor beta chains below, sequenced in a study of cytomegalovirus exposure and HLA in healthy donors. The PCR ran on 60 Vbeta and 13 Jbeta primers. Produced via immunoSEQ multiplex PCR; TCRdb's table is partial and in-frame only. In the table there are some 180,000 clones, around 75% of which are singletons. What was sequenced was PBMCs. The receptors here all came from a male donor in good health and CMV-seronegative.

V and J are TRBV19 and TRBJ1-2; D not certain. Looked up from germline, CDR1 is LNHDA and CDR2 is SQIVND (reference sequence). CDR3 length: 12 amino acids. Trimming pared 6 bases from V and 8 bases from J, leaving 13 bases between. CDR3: CASSERFHGYTF. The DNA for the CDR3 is TGTGCCAGTAGCGAGAGGTTCCACGGCTACACCTTC.

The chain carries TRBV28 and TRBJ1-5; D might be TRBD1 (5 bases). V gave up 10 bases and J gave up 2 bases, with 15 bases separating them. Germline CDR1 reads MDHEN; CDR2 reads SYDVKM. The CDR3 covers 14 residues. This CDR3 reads CANSQAIGNQPQHF. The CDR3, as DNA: TGTGCCAACTCACAGGCAATCGGCAATCAGCCCCAGCATTTT. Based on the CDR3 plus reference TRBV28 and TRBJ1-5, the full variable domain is DVKVTQSSRYLVKRTGEKVFLECVQDMDHENMFWYRQDPGLGLRLIYFSYDVKMKEKGDIPEGYSVSREKKERFSLILESASTNQTSMYLCANSQAIGNQPQHFGDGTRLSIL.

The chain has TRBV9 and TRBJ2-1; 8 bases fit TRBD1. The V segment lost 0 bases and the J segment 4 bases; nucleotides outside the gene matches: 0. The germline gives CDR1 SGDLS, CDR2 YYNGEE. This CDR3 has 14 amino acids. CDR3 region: CASSVGTGYNEQFF. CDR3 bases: TGTGCCAGCAGCGTAGGGACAGGGTACAATGAGCAGTTCTTC.

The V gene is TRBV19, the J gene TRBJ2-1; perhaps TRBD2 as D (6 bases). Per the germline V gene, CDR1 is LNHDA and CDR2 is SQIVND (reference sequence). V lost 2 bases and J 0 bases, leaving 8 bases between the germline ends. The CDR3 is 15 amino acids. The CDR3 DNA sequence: TGTGCCAGTAGTATAACGCGGGACTCCTACAATGAGCAGTTCTTC. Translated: CASSITRDSYNEQFF.

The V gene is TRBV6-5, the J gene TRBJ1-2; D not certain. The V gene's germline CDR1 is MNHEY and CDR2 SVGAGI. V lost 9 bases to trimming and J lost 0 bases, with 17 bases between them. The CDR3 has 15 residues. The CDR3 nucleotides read TGTGCCAGTGCGCCCGGTCTCGACTCTAACTATGGCTACACCTTC. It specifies CASAPGLDSNYGYTF.

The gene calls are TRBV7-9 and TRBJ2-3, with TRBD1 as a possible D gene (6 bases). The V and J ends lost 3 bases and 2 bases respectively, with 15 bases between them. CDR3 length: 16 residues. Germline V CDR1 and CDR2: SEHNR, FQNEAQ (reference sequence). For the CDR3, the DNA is TGTGCCAGCAGCTTCCATCGTTTGGGACACACAGATACGCAGTATTTT. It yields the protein CASSFHRLGHTDTQYF.

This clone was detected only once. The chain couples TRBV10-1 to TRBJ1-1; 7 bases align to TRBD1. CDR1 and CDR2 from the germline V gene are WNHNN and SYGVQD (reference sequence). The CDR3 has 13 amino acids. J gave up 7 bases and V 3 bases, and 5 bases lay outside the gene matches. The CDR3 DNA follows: TGCGCCAGCAGTGATGGGACAGTCAATGAAGCTTTCTTT. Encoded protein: CASSDGTVNEAFF.

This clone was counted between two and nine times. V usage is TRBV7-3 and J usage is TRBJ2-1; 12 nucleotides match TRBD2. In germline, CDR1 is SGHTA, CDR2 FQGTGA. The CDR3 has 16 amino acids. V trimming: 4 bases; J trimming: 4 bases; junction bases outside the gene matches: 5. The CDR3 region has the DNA TGTGCCAGCAGCTCTTCCGGACTAGCGGGATACAATGAGCAGTTCTTC. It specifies CASSSSGLAGYNEQFF.

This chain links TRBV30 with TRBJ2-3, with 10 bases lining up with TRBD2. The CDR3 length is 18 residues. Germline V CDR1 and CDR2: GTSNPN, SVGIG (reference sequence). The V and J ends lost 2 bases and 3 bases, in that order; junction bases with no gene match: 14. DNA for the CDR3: TGTGCCTGGAGTTTCAAGCGGGAGGGTAGTATAGGGACAGATACGCAGTATTTT. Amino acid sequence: CAWSFKREGSIGTDTQYF.